The 32 T cell receptor beta chains in this list originate from one sample, sequenced in a study of blood T cell repertoires in COVID-19. The repertoire was sequenced with immunoSEQ multiplex PCR; TCRdb's copy has only in-frame clones and lacks some. Of about 130,000 clones listed, around 80% are singletons. The specimen was peripheral blood. These receptors came from a human donor in a cohort sampled during active COVID-19.

There are a few counts of this clone. The chain is built from TRBV7-9 and TRBJ1-1; no clear D gene. CDR3 length: 13 residues. Between the trimmed V and J ends, which lost 3 bases and 6 bases, there was a span of 11 bases. CDR1 and CDR2 from the germline V gene are SEHNR and FQNEAQ (reference sequence). This chain's CDR3 is CASSFAGGAEAFF. The CDR3 DNA reads as TGTGCCAGCAGCTTCGCAGGAGGCGCTGAAGCTTTCTTT.

V gene TRBV3-1 (or the pseudogene TRBV3-2) combines with J gene TRBJ2-1; 9 bases are a match to TRBD2. V dropped 4 bases and J dropped 10; count of bases not matched to a gene: 5. The length of the CDR3 is 13 residues. Germline CDR1 reads LGHDT; CDR2 reads YNNKEL (reference sequence). CDR3 DNA: TGTGCCAGCAGCCGCGGGACTAGCTCGGAGCAGTTCTTC. It translates to CASSRGTSSEQFF.

The chain combines TRBV9 with TRBJ1-1, with D maybe TRBD1 (6 bases). This CDR3 has 15 residues. Between the trimmed V and J ends, which lost 4 bases and 1 base, there was a span of 14 bases. Germline CDR1 is SGDLS and CDR2 is YYNGEE. The CDR3 region has the DNA TGTGCCAGCAGCCCTTCACAGGGACGGAACACTGAAGCTTTCTTT. Protein: CASSPSQGRNTEAFF. Complete variable domain (other parts from reference TRBV9 and TRBJ1-1): DSGVTQTPKHLITATGQRVTLRCSPRSGDLSVYWYQQSLDQGLQFLIQYYNGEERAKGNILERFSAQQFPDLHSELNLSSLELGDSALYFCASSPSQGRNTEAFFGQGTRLTVV.

Details on this clone: This specimen includes other DNA sequences encoding the same CDR3. Here the CDR3 reads CSARRDTQYF. The DNA of the CDR3 is TGCAGTGCTAGACGAGATACGCAGTATTTT. The J gene is TRBJ2-3, the V gene TRBV20-1, with no clear D. CDR1 and CDR2 (germline): DFQATT, SNEGSKA (reference sequence). The CDR3 runs 10 residues. Trimming removed 2 bases at V and 5 bases at J, with 2 bases between.

This sequence joins TRBV5-1 and TRBJ2-3; 10 positions match TRBD2. The junction had 5 bases not matched to a gene; V was cut back by 4 bases and J by 6 bases. CDR3 length equals 14 residues. Germline CDR1 and CDR2: SGHRS and YFSETQ. CDR3 region: CASSPIAGGDTQYF. CDR3 bases: TGCGCCAGCAGCCCTATAGCGGGGGGTGATACGCAGTATTTT.

The chain links TRBV9 to TRBJ1-4, with D uncertain. V shed 2 bases and J shed 5 bases, with 10 bases lying between them. CDR3 length: 14 residues. From germline, CDR1 is SGDLS and CDR2 YYNGEE. The CDR3 region has the DNA TGTGCCAGCAGCGTCGGTTGGTTAAATGAAAAACTGTTTTTT. Translation: CASSVGWLNEKLFF.

This clone has more than one count but fewer than ten. This chain's CDR3 is CATKGQGGTGELFF. The CDR3 nucleotides read TGTGCCACCAAAGGACAGGGTGGCACCGGGGAGCTGTTTTTT. This sequence joins TRBV24-1 and TRBJ2-2; 8 positions match TRBD1. Germline assignment: CDR1 KGHDR and CDR2 SFDVKD. The V segment lost 8 bases and the J segment 4 bases; nucleotides outside the gene matches: 5. The CDR3 runs 14 residues.

V gene TRBV12-3 or TRBV12-4 combines with J gene TRBJ2-7; 8 bases are shared with TRBD1. V shed 3 bases and J 7 bases; nucleotides not matched to a gene: 2. This CDR3 spans 12 amino acids. The chain's CDR3 is CASSFWTGEQYF. The CDR3 DNA follows: TGTGCCAGCAGTTTCTGGACAGGGGAGCAGTACTTC.

Comments on this clone: It is unclear where the CDR3 begins or ends on the DNA, so no DNA is shown, and the CDR3 is as TCRdb lists it. This chain uses TRBV21-1 with TRBJ2-1; the D call in the table, TRBD2, was not verified against the DNA. TRBV21-1 is recorded as a pseudogene. The CDR3 comprises 17 residues, both ends counted. The CDR3 loop is CASSKVVGRGSYNEQFF.

The rearrangement uses TRBV7-9 and TRBJ1-1; D is undetermined. The ends were cut back, 6 bases at V and 12 bases at J, with 26 bases in the middle. This CDR3 is built from 15 residues. CDR1 is SEHNR and CDR2 is FQNEAQ in the germline V gene (reference sequence). The CDR3 region is CASSQMARSESLTFF. The CDR3 bases are TGTGCCAGCAGTCAGATGGCACGGTCGGAGTCGTTAACTTTCTTT.

This chain links TRBV27 with TRBJ2-7; 10 positions match TRBD1. Per germline, CDR1 MNHEY and CDR2 SMNVEV (reference sequence). This CDR3 spans 15 amino acids. V lost 4 bases to trimming and J lost 4 bases; unmatched junction nucleotides: 7. CDR3 nucleotide sequence: TGTGCCAGCAGTTCGCGGACAGGGGGAGAGTACGAGCAGTACTTC. Protein sequence: CASSSRTGGEYEQYF.

The V gene is TRBV15, the J gene TRBJ2-1; 10 positions agree with TRBD2. Germline V gives CDR1 LNHNV, CDR2 YYDKDF (reference sequence). CDR3 length: 15 residues. V shed 3 bases and J 5 bases; nucleotides not matched to a gene: 4. CDR3 sequence reads: CATSRTSGWDNEQFF. For the CDR3, the DNA is TGTGCCACCAGCAGGACTAGCGGGTGGGACAATGAGCAGTTCTTC.

The V and J genes are TRBV29-1 and TRBJ1-1; 7 bases are shared with TRBD1. CDR1 and CDR2 from the germline V gene are SQVTM and ANQGSEA. V lost 6 bases and J lost 6; bases outside the gene matches: 7. The CDR3 length is 12 residues. CDR3 in DNA: TGCAGCGTCGTTGCTACAGGGGCTGAAGCTTTCTTT. This sequence encodes CSVVATGAEAFF.

The chain uses TRBV6-1 and TRBJ1-5; 7 nucleotides align to TRBD1. V shed 4 bases, J shed 0 bases, and the junction held 12 bases outside the gene matches. This CDR3 comprises 18 residues. Germline CDR1 MNHNS, CDR2 SASEGT. The DNA for the CDR3 is TGTGCCAGCAGTGTGCGCGGGACAGAACGGCTTAGCAATCAGCCCCAGCATTTT. It encodes CASSVRGTERLSNQPQHF.

The chain has TRBV6-5 and TRBJ2-7, with 11 bases matching TRBD1. The V segment lost 2 bases and the J segment 3 bases; nucleotides outside the gene matches: 3. The CDR3 has 15 amino acids. Germline CDR1 is MNHEY and CDR2 is SVGAGI. The CDR3 here is CASSYVDRGLYEQYF. The CDR3 bases are TGTGCCAGCAGTTACGTGGACAGGGGGCTCTACGAGCAGTACTTC.

The V gene is TRBV10-3, the J gene TRBJ1-5; TRBD1 matches 9 bases. Germline assignment: CDR1 ENHRY and CDR2 SYGVKD. The CDR3 sequence is 14 residues long. The J segment lost 5 bases and the V segment lost 2 bases, leaving 1 base of the junction unmatched. Here the CDR3 DNA reads TGTGCCATCAGTGAGCGGACAGGGGATCAGCCCCAGCATTTT. Residues: CAISERTGDQPQHF.

The rearrangement uses TRBV7-3 and TRBJ1-1; D uncertain. The V gene lost 1 base and the J gene lost 1 base, with 7 bases spanning the gap. Looked up from germline, CDR1 is SGHTA and CDR2 is FQGTGA. The CDR3 length is 14 residues. The CDR3 DNA reads TGTGCCAGCAGCTTAAGTTTCGGGAACACTGAAGCTTTCTTT. It encodes CASSLSFGNTEAFF.

This chain uses TRBV7-2 with TRBJ1-1; D unclear. From germline, CDR1 is SGHTA and CDR2 FQGNSA. V lost 1 base, J lost 9 bases, and 9 bases lay in between. There are 12 residues in the CDR3. In DNA, the CDR3 is TGTGCCAGCAGCTTAGGTGGCGGGAAAGCTTTCTTT. This gives the protein CASSLGGGKAFF.

The chain recombines TRBV19 with TRBJ1-3; 7 nucleotides agree with TRBD1. Germline V gives CDR1 LNHDA, CDR2 SQIVND (reference sequence). The CDR3 loop spans 13 amino acids. The trim removed 6 bases at V and 5 bases at J, leaving 4 bases unmatched. CDR3 region: CASSTGDRNTIYF. The CDR3, as DNA: TGTGCCAGTAGCACAGGGGACAGAAACACCATATATTTT.

The J gene is TRBJ2-7, the V gene TRBV10-1; D perhaps matches TRBD1 (5 bases). Germline loops: CDR1 WNHNN, CDR2 SYGVQD (reference sequence). V dropped 5 bases and J dropped 5 bases, with 16 bases sitting between them. The CDR3 length is 14 residues. CDR3: CASSRAVEDNEQYF. In nucleotides, the CDR3 is TGCGCCAGCAGTAGGGCGGTAGAGGACAACGAGCAGTACTTC.

The genes are TRBV30 and TRBJ1-3, with D possibly TRBD1 on 5 matching bases. Germline lookup yields CDR1 GTSNPN and CDR2 SVGIG (reference sequence). The CDR3 has 14 residues. The germline V and J ends were trimmed by 2 bases and 10 bases, with 18 bases remaining between them. The CDR3 sequence is CAWSQGVRISTIYF. For the CDR3, the DNA is TGTGCCTGGAGTCAAGGGGTTAGGATTTCGACCATATATTTT.

The chain links TRBV5-1 to TRBJ2-1; 15 bases match TRBD2. Germline trimming cut 1 base from V and 4 bases from J; bases unmatched to any gene: 15. CDR1 is SGHRS and CDR2 is YFSETQ in the germline V gene. The CDR3 covers 21 residues. The CDR3 DNA reads as TGCGCCAGCAGCTTGTCCCCCCTCGGGACTAGCGGGGGGCAATGGTACAATGAGCAGTTCTTC. Translating gives CASSLSPLGTSGGQWYNEQFF.

The chain employs TRBV5-8 and TRBJ2-1, with 7 bases aligning to TRBD1. V trimming: 5 bases; J trimming: 10 bases; junction bases outside the gene matches: 15. The CDR3 length is 15 residues. CDR1 is SGHTS and CDR2 is YDEGEE in the germline V gene. The CDR3 loop reads CASSMTGLRFGEQFF. Written as DNA, the CDR3 is TGTGCCAGCAGTATGACAGGGCTACGGTTTGGGGAGCAGTTCTTC.

V and J are TRBV7-9 and TRBJ2-3, with D perhaps matching TRBD2 (5 bases). The CDR3 consists of 12 residues. The V end lost 4 bases, the J end lost 7 bases, and 9 bases lay between the germline ends. CDR1 is SEHNR and CDR2 is FQNEAQ in the germline V gene (reference sequence). This CDR3 is CASSSTRYTQYF. The DNA for the CDR3 is TGTGCCAGCAGCTCCACTAGGTATACGCAGTATTTT.

The chain couples TRBV2 to TRBJ2-7; 8 bases are a match to TRBD1. V lost 3 bases, J lost 3 bases, and 10 bases stayed unmatched. The CDR3 runs to 16 residues. The V gene's germline CDR1 is SNHLY and CDR2 FYNNEI. CDR3 loop: CASSDPPGQVRYEQYF. The DNA of the CDR3 is TGTGCCAGCAGTGATCCGCCGGGACAGGTACGCTACGAGCAGTACTTC.

The chain employs TRBV11-2 and TRBJ2-2, with D unresolved. The CDR3 has 14 amino acids. The germline V and J ends were trimmed by 8 bases and 6 bases, with 16 bases remaining between them. CDR1 is SGHAT, CDR2 FQNNGV, per germline. DNA of the CDR3: TGTGCCAGCGGTTATGGTCTAGTAGCCGGGGAGCTGTTTTTT. Translating it yields CASGYGLVAGELFF.

Only a few counts were recorded for this clone. CDR3 in DNA: TGTGCCATCAGTGGCTCGTCGGGACAGGCTTCCTACGAGCAGTACTTC. Its translation is CAISGSSGQASYEQYF. The genes are TRBV10-3 and TRBJ2-7; TRBD1 matches at 8 bases. The germline V gene has CDR1 ENHRY and CDR2 SYGVKD. With 4 bases clipped from V and 1 base from J, the junction kept 9 bases outside the gene matches. CDR3 length equals 16 residues.

The CDR3 bases are TGTGCCAGCAGCCCTTCCCCGGGACTAGCCTACGAGCAGTACTTC. It yields the protein CASSPSPGLAYEQYF. The chain carries TRBV5-4 and TRBJ2-7, with 8 bases fitting TRBD2. The V and J ends lost 4 bases and 2 bases, in that order; junction bases with no gene match: 8. The length of the CDR3 is 15 residues. Germline lookup yields CDR1 SGHNT and CDR2 YYREEE (reference sequence).

This clone has only a few counts. CDR3 in DNA: TGCGCCAGCAGCTTGGCCAAGGATGGCGGAACTGAAGCTTTCTTT. Protein product: CASSLAKDGGTEAFF. This rearrangement joins TRBV5-1 to TRBJ1-1, with D unresolved. Germline CDR1 SGHRS, CDR2 YFSETQ. V lost 0 bases, J lost 5 bases, and 14 bases lay in between. The CDR3 has 15 residues.

The chain employs TRBV19 and TRBJ1-6, with unresolved D. V lost 7 bases and J 0 bases, leaving 13 bases between the germline ends. Per the germline V gene, CDR1 is LNHDA and CDR2 is SQIVND (reference sequence). The CDR3 extends over 16 amino acids. In nucleotides, the CDR3 is TGTGCCAGTACCCCAAACGAGTTCTCCTATAATTCACCCCTCCACTTT. It specifies CASTPNEFSYNSPLHF.

This rearrangement joins TRBV19 to TRBJ1-4, with D possibly being TRBD1 (5 bases). V gave up 7 bases and J gave up 0 bases, with 15 bases separating them. This CDR3 region has 16 residues. The germline V gene has CDR1 LNHDA and CDR2 SQIVND (reference sequence). The CDR3 here is CASKVPAGPTNEKLFF. The DNA of the CDR3 is TGTGCCAGTAAGGTTCCGGCGGGACCAACTAATGAAAAACTGTTTTTT.

The CDR3 spells CAISENGQGAPGQYF. The CDR3 coding sequence is TGTGCCATCAGTGAAAACGGGCAGGGGGCGCCCGGGCAGTACTTC. The genes are TRBV10-3 and TRBJ2-7, with 8 nucleotides matching TRBD1. The CDR3 covers 15 residues. Unmatched junction bases numbered 13, after V lost 3 bases and J lost 9 bases. Germline V gives CDR1 ENHRY, CDR2 SYGVKD.